Described below is a single T cell receptor (beta chain) sequence and its context. This receptor's antigen is unknown. No much larger clone is present one base from it, and per-base qualities are unavailable. This sample was included in a study of OX40 agonist ivuxolimab in advanced cancers. Regarding the complete study: The costimulatory receptor OX40 (CD134) was targeted by ivuxolimab, a fully human IgG2 agonistic monoclonal antibody. The point of sequencing TCRbeta in the periphery was to test whether ivuxolimab changed TCR sequence diversity and drove clonal T-cell expansion. In the dose-escalation cohort, 75% to 85% of patients were male, and the mean age was roughly 56 years with a range of roughly 23 to 90. Prior anti-PD-1, anti-PD-L1 or anti-CTLA-4 therapy was permitted, and about 40% of dose-escalation patients had received checkpoint inhibitors. Three dose-escalation patients achieved partial responses, one with hepatocellular carcinoma and two with cutaneous melanoma. The monotherapy dose-escalation portion (N of about 50 patients) of the phase I ivuxolimab trial is reported in the paper. Intravenous ivuxolimab was administered to patients every 2 weeks at six dose levels: 0.01, 0.1, 0.3, 1.5, 3 and 10 mg/kg. Of the 50 to 55 patients in dose escalation, 19 had hepatocellular carcinoma, some 15 had melanoma, 9 had renal cell carcinoma and 9 had head and neck cancer. What the work shows at the level of the full study, not this receptor alone: Clonal expansion of both CD4+ and CD8+ blood T cells was observed from baseline to week 6 at doses 0.1 to 3.0 mg/kg. After ivuxolimab, more expanded clones were found on average in CD8+ T cells than in CD4+ T cells. The antigen specificity of the peripheral T cells that underwent clonal expansion was not determined. In the 0.1-3.0 mg/kg groups, partial responders had among the lowest normalized peripheral clonal expansion, particularly in CD8+ T cells. Low levels of normalized T-cell clonal expansion were also seen in some patients who did not respond.

Genomic DNA was extracted from sorted cells for sequencing of the TCRbeta CDR3 region. The immunoSEQ Assay was used to sequence the TCRbeta CDR3 regions. The clones in this table, taken by TCRdb from immuneACCESS, are in-frame only. Not every clone is retained; where verified, under half of the shortfall comes from an unresolved V gene, and the cause of the rest is unknown. The sample has tens of thousands of clones on record, around 90% of them singletons. Roughly 0.45% of the sample is in the top ten clones. Patients with autoimmune disease history or receiving systemic immunosuppression were excluded from the trial. Peripheral blood for TCR sequencing was collected from all dose cohorts at baseline, on cycle 4 day 1, and on cycle 7 day 1. The samples were drawn from a first-in-human, open-label, multicenter phase I dose-escalation trial of ivuxolimab. Adults with locally advanced or metastatic head and neck squamous cell, hepatocellular, melanoma or renal cell carcinoma were enrolled in the trial. Before TCR sequencing, CD4+ T cells and CD8+ T cells were sorted from peripheral blood as separate populations.

The CDR3, cysteine through phenylalanine, is 16 amino acids long. The only DNA kept is the CDR3, 48 bases in frame from the first base. Reading the germline V gene (reference sequence) gives CDR1 MNHEY and CDR2 SMNVEV. Trimming costs V 5 bases and J 4 bases, and their ends lie 20 bases apart. This specimen consisted of CD4+ or CD8+ T cells sorted from blood, obtained in a trial of the OX40 agonist ivuxolimab. This receptor was obtained from an adult with an advanced solid tumor such as melanoma, head and neck, liver or kidney cancer. In this chain, TRBV27 is recombined with TRBJ1-2; the D segment could be TRBD1, given 6 matching bases. The DNA sequence follows: TGTGCCAGCAGTCCCAGACCCGGGACAAGTTCCTATGGCTACACCTTC. It codes for CASSPRPGTSSYGYTF.